One sample yielded the 25 T cell receptor beta chains listed below, sequenced in a study of T cell repertoires in cytomegalovirus infection. Via MiXCR, TCRdb re-called the reads, giving one row per CDR3 protein. Here the sample spans some 920,000 distinct CDR3 sequences, about a third being singletons. Which antigens these TCRs recognize remains unknown. The sequences come from cultured CD8+ T cells from PBMCs, collected from culture after CMV antigen stimulation. The receptors shown here come from a human donor in good health (CMV status not recorded). Some clones in this sample may be carry-over from other donors' samples.

The chain employs TRBV5-1 and TRBJ2-3; 9 bases agree with TRBD1. Trimming took 2 bases from V and 2 from J; bases not matched to a gene: 6. The CDR3 consists of 16 residues. The V gene's germline CDR1 is SGHRS and CDR2 YFSETQ. CDR3 nucleotide sequence: TGCGCCAGCAGCTTCGCCGGGACAGGGTTCACAGATACGCAGTATTTT. The encoded protein is CASSFAGTGFTDTQYF.

V gene TRBV5-6 combines with J gene TRBJ1-1; D may be TRBD1 (5 bases). Trimming removed 2 bases at V and 7 bases at J, with 12 bases between. Per the germline V gene, CDR1 is SGHDT and CDR2 is YYEEEE. The CDR3 covers 13 residues. The CDR3 sequence is CASSFGEGVEAFF. In nucleotides, the CDR3 is TGTGCCAGCAGCTTTGGTGAAGGGGTTGAAGCTTTCTTT.

This clonotype was counted only a few times. The V and J genes are TRBV27 and TRBJ1-2; D gene ambiguous. The CDR3 totals 14 residues. V was shortened by 3 bases and J by 1 base, with 9 bases between the two germline ends. The V gene's germline CDR1 is MNHEY and CDR2 SMNVEV (reference sequence). Written as DNA, the CDR3 is TGTGCCAGCAGTTTTAACGCCCTTAACTATGGCTACACCTTC. It yields the protein CASSFNALNYGYTF.

V is TRBV7-9 and J is TRBJ1-1; 7 bases match TRBD1. Germline assignment: CDR1 SEHNR and CDR2 FQNEAQ (reference sequence). V was pared by 5 bases and J by 9 bases, with 15 bases of the junction left unmatched. The CDR3 contains 15 residues. The CDR3 is CASSPPSAQGFKAFF. In DNA form, the CDR3 reads TGTGCCAGCAGCCCCCCCAGCGCACAGGGGTTTAAAGCTTTCTTT. Full variable domain (remainder filled in from reference TRBV7-9 and TRBJ1-1): DTGVSQNPRHKITKRGQNVTFRCDPISEHNRLYWYRQTLGQGPEFLTYFQNEAQLEKSRLLSDRFSAERPKGSFSTLEIQRTEQGDSAMYLCASSPPSAQGFKAFFGQGTRLTVV.

This clonotype has ten or more counts. This chain links TRBV7-3 with TRBJ2-5; D gene uncertain. Looked up from germline, CDR1 is SGHTA and CDR2 is FQGTGA. V gave up 1 base and J gave up 1 base, with 7 bases separating them. This CDR3 contains 14 residues. CDR3 DNA: TGTGCCAGCAGCTTAAACGGGTTCCAAGAGACCCAGTACTTC. This codes for CASSLNGFQETQYF.

The chain employs TRBV15 and TRBJ2-3, with TRBD1 identical over 8 bases. The germline V gene encodes CDR1 LNHNV and CDR2 YYDKDF (reference sequence). V shed 7 bases, J shed 9 bases, and the junction held 6 bases outside the gene matches. This CDR3 has 12 amino acids. In DNA form, the CDR3 reads TGTGCCACCAACAGGACAGGGACAACGCAGTATTTT. Amino acids: CATNRTGTTQYF.

This chain joins TRBV6-5 and TRBJ2-5, with D tentatively TRBD1 (6 bases). Germline values: CDR1 MNHEY, CDR2 SVGAGI. The V and J ends lost 0 bases and 5 bases respectively, with 13 bases between them. CDR3 length equals 15 residues. CDR3 nucleotide sequence: TGTGCCAGCAGTTACTCCCCAGGGGTACCGGAGACCCAGTACTTC. Its protein product is CASSYSPGVPETQYF.

This clonotype was observed a few times. The chain combines TRBV19 with TRBJ1-1; 7 positions agree with TRBD1. Looked up from germline, CDR1 is LNHDA and CDR2 is SQIVND (reference sequence). V trimming: 1 base; J trimming: 0 bases; junction bases outside the gene matches: 5. The CDR3 is made up of 16 amino acids. CDR3 amino acids: CASSIGGGGLNTEAFF. In nucleotides, the CDR3 is TGTGCCAGTAGTATAGGAGGGGGCGGTTTGAACACTGAAGCTTTCTTT.

Details on this clonotype: A much larger clone differs from this one at a single base, so this may be a read error. This likely comes from a read error, as the CDR3 has no conserved phenylalanine or tryptophan at its end. V usage is TRBV7-2 and J usage is TRBJ2-1; TRBD2 matches 8 bases. The CDR3 is 14 amino acids. V trimming: 4 bases; J trimming: 8 bases; junction bases outside the gene matches: 7. CDR1 and CDR2 (germline): SGHTA, FQGNSA. The CDR3 reads CASSSLAGLDEQFS. The CDR3 bases are TGTGCCAGCAGCTCCCTAGCGGGTCTCGATGAGCAGTTCTCC.

This clonotype has more than one count but fewer than ten. This rearrangement joins TRBV24-1 to TRBJ2-1, with 10 bases aligning to TRBD2. J gave up 0 bases and V 0 bases, and 4 bases lay outside the gene matches. The length of the CDR3 is 18 residues. Looked up from germline, CDR1 is KGHDR and CDR2 is SFDVKD. As DNA, the CDR3 is TGTGCCACCAGTGATTTGGCTAGCGGGGGTAGCTCCTACAATGAGCAGTTCTTC. Amino acid sequence: CATSDLASGGSSYNEQFF.

V gene TRBV20-1 combines with J gene TRBJ1-5, with TRBD1 as a possible D gene (6 bases). Germline V gene lookup returns CDR1 DFQATT and CDR2 SNEGSKA (reference sequence). The CDR3 covers 14 residues. The V end lost 6 bases, the J end lost 0 bases, and 12 bases lay between the germline ends. The DNA of the CDR3 is TGCAGTGCGATCGACAGGAGTAGCAATCAGCCCCAGCATTTT. Residues: CSAIDRSSNQPQHF.

This clonotype has a handful of counts. V and J are TRBV6-5 and TRBJ1-1, with D possibly being TRBD1 (5 bases). V lost 8 bases and J lost 5, with 21 bases in between. The V gene's germline CDR1 is MNHEY and CDR2 SVGAGI. This CDR3 has 15 residues. The CDR3 loop reads CASESWGVEGTEAFF. CDR3 sequence (DNA): TGTGCCAGCGAATCTTGGGGGGTGGAGGGGACTGAAGCTTTCTTT.

The J gene is TRBJ2-7, the V gene TRBV7-4; a weak D match, TRBD1 (6 bases). The CDR3 covers 14 residues. Germline V gives CDR1 SGHVT, CDR2 SQSDAQ. V was shortened by 5 bases and J by 6 bases, with 17 bases between the two germline ends. Written as DNA, the CDR3 is TGTGCCAGCAGCGCCCCTGGCAGGGGCCGCGAGCAGTACTTC. Translated, it gives CASSAPGRGREQYF.

The chain joins TRBV6-5 to TRBJ2-2, with TRBD1 as a possible D gene (5 bases). The CDR3 totals 17 residues. In germline, CDR1 is MNHEY, CDR2 SVGAGI. The V gene lost 0 bases and the J gene lost 3 bases, with 14 bases spanning the gap. In DNA, the CDR3 is TGTGCCAGCAGTTACTCGAGTGGGCTGGGGCACACCGGGGAGCTGTTTTTT. Its translation is CASSYSSGLGHTGELFF.

The genes are TRBV5-5 and TRBJ2-2; D uncertain. The length of the CDR3 is 12 residues. The V end was cut by 0 bases, the J end by 9 bases, with 6 bases between. The germline V gene has CDR1 SGHKS and CDR2 YYEKEE (reference sequence). CDR3 coding DNA: TGTGCCAGCAGCTTGGCCGGTCGGGAGCTGTTTTTT. It specifies CASSLAGRELFF.

At least ten counts were recorded for this clonotype. Germline and junction disagree at one end, which may indicate a read error. This sequence joins TRBV7-9 and TRBJ2-1; TRBD2 is a possible D gene (6 bases). CDR3 length equals 20 residues. Per the germline V gene, CDR1 is SEHNR and CDR2 is FQNEAQ (reference sequence). The CDR3 region is CASSLASGGGRERSYNEQFF. For the CDR3, the DNA is TGTGCCAGCAGCCTAGCCTCCGGGGGTGGCCGGGAGCGTTCCTACAATGAGCAGTTCTTC. Full variable domain (outside the CDR3, taken from reference TRBV7-9 and TRBJ2-1): DTGVSQNPRHKITKRGQNVTFRCDPISEHNRLYWYRQTLGQGPEFLTYFQNEAQLEKSRLLSDRFSAERPKGSFSTLEIQRTEQGDSAMYLCASSLASGGGRERSYNEQFFGPGTRLTVL.

This clonotype was seen ten or more times. This chain joins TRBV12-3 or TRBV12-4 and TRBJ2-3; D assignment may be TRBD1 or TRBD2 (5 bases each). CDR3 length equals 14 residues. V was clipped by 6 bases and J by 2 bases, with 12 bases between them. In nucleotides, the CDR3 is TGTGCCAGCAGCTTACTAGGGGACACAGATACGCAGTATTTT. Its protein is CASSLLGDTDTQYF.

This clonotype was seen a few times. V gene TRBV20-1 combines with J gene TRBJ2-7, with a possible D match to TRBD1 (5 bases). Germline CDR1 and CDR2: DFQATT and SNEGSKA (reference sequence). The CDR3 contains 12 residues. V lost 2 bases and J lost 1, with 6 bases in between. Here the CDR3 DNA reads TGCAGTGCTAGACCAGGGTCCTACGAGCAGTACTTC. Its protein is CSARPGSYEQYF.

The rearrangement links TRBV19 to TRBJ2-7, with no clear D. CDR1 is LNHDA, CDR2 SQIVND, per germline (reference sequence). V was trimmed by 1 base and J by 3 bases, leaving 7 bases between them. The CDR3 extends over 13 amino acids. The DNA for the CDR3 is TGTGCCAGTAGTATAGGGATCAACTACGAGCAGTACTTC. It encodes CASSIGINYEQYF.

This clonotype was recorded once. The chain couples TRBV6-2 or TRBV6-3 to TRBJ2-1; TRBD1 matches 8 bases. Germline V CDR1 and CDR2: MNHEY, SVGEGT. The CDR3 has 18 amino acids. The V segment lost 6 bases and the J segment 7 bases; nucleotides outside the gene matches: 20. CDR3 in amino acids: CASSIRPPGTGLENEQFF. CDR3 bases: TGTGCCAGCAGCATACGACCGCCCGGGACAGGCCTTGAAAATGAGCAGTTCTTC.

This clonotype is a singleton in its sample. This chain connects TRBV9 to TRBJ2-3; 9 positions match TRBD2. The junction had 4 bases not matched to a gene; V was cut back by 2 bases and J by 3 bases. Germline V gene lookup returns CDR1 SGDLS and CDR2 YYNGEE. The CDR3 extends over 15 amino acids. This chain's CDR3 is CASSVAGGKTDTQYF. The CDR3 coding sequence is TGTGCCAGCAGCGTGGCGGGGGGGAAAACAGATACGCAGTATTTT.

Only a few counts were recorded for this clonotype. This sequence joins TRBV6-6 and TRBJ1-5; 7 bases map to TRBD1. The CDR3 runs 15 residues. The J segment lost 4 bases and the V segment lost 2 bases, leaving 5 bases of the junction unmatched. The germline gives CDR1 MNHNY, CDR2 SVGAGI (reference sequence). The CDR3 sequence is CASSYADRTNQPQHF. CDR3 nucleotide sequence: TGTGCCAGCAGTTACGCGGACAGGACAAATCAGCCCCAGCATTTT.

This clonotype was counted between two and nine times. This chain connects TRBV6-1 to TRBJ2-2, with D possibly TRBD1 on 5 matching bases. V was pared by 3 bases and J by 4 bases, with 12 bases between. This CDR3 has 15 residues. The V gene's germline CDR1 is MNHNS and CDR2 SASEGT. The DNA of the CDR3 is TGTGCCAGCAGTGATTTTGACAGCCCCACCGGGGAGCTGTTTTTT. Translation: CASSDFDSPTGELFF.

Only a few counts were recorded for this clonotype. The rearrangement uses TRBV27 and TRBJ1-2; TRBD1 matches 7 bases. The CDR3 sequence is 13 residues long. In germline, CDR1 is MNHEY, CDR2 SMNVEV (reference sequence). V lost 3 bases to trimming and J lost 6 bases; unmatched junction nucleotides: 4. The CDR3 nucleotides read TGTGCCAGCAGTTTTACAGGGGAGGATGGCTACACCTTC. It specifies CASSFTGEDGYTF.

This clonotype was recorded a few times. The V gene is TRBV7-9, the J gene TRBJ1-4, with a tentative D call TRBD1 (5 bases). V was trimmed by 5 bases and J by 3 bases, leaving 10 bases between them. There are 14 residues in the CDR3. Germline CDR1 reads SEHNR; CDR2 reads FQNEAQ (reference sequence). CDR3 bases: TGTGCCAGCAGCCCGGGGGTATCTAATGAAAAACTGTTTTTT. The encoded protein is CASSPGVSNEKLFF.